Below are 7 T cell receptor beta chains sequenced from a single sample in a study of T cells in women clearing cervical HPV infection. TCRdb's table, derived via immunoSEQ multiplex PCR, lists solely in-frame clones and lacks some. Its table records roughly 42,000 clones. The specimen sequenced was blood buffy coat. The receptor source for this set is a woman aged 18 to 75 with a cervical HPV16 infection that either progressed to CIN3+ or cleared (not recorded which).

Concerning this clone: The read gets to within 3 residues of the CDR3 end, and the germline J gene fills in the rest. The J gene is TRBJ1-4, the V gene TRBV6-2 or TRBV6-3; tentatively, D is TRBD1 (6 bases). There are 16 residues in the CDR3. Germline V gene lookup returns CDR1 MNHEY and CDR2 SVGEGT. V shed 4 bases and J shed 7 bases, with 19 bases lying between them. The CDR3 region is CASSFGQGTVIEKLFF. CDR3 DNA (partial): TGTGCCAGCAGTTTTGGGCAGGGGACCGTTATTGAAAAA.

About this clone itself: The read finishes 3 residues shy of the CDR3 end, and the germline J gene is used to complete it. V is TRBV6-2 or TRBV6-3 and J is TRBJ2-5, with 12 bases that match TRBD2. Germline V gene data show CDR1 as MNHEY and CDR2 as SVGEGT. The CDR3 is 15 residues long. After removal of 6 bases from V and 7 bases from J, the junction contained 9 bases not matched to a gene. The CDR3 loop reads CASSLTSGGFRTQYF. The part of the CDR3 DNA that was read is TGTGCCAGCAGCCTGACTAGCGGGGGATTCCGGACC.

Note on this clone: The sequence runs out 3 residues before the end of the CDR3; the remainder is reconstructed from the germline J gene. The chain links TRBV19 to TRBJ2-3; weak D call: TRBD2 (9 bases). The CDR3 is 17 residues long. Germline V gene sequence: CDR1 LNHDA, CDR2 SQIVND (reference sequence). CDR3 amino acids: CASRGKGTSRGHETQYF. The DNA read from the CDR3 is TGTGCCAGTAGAGGGAAGGGGACTAGCAGGGGGCATGAGACG.

Of note for this clone: The observed sequence ends 3 residues before the CDR3 terminus, with the missing tail filled in from the germline J gene. This chain uses TRBV13 with TRBJ2-1; a possible D gene is TRBD2 (5 bases). CDR1 and CDR2 (germline): PRHDT, FYEKMQ (reference sequence). The CDR3 has 14 amino acids. With 4 bases removed from V and 5 bases from J, the gap between germline ends came to 12 bases. The CDR3: CASSSQRTHNEQFF. The covered CDR3 bases are TGTGCCAGCAGCTCCCAGCGGACCCACAATGAG.

As to this clone: The read finishes 3 residues shy of the CDR3 end, and the germline J gene is used to complete it. The chain is built from TRBV13 and TRBJ2-3; 9 bases are a match to TRBD2. CDR1 and CDR2 from the germline V gene are PRHDT and FYEKMQ (reference sequence). The CDR3 totals 16 residues. The CDR3 DNA, read in part, is TGTGCCAGCAGCTCTGTAGCGGGGGAAATTCAAGAGACG. Encoded protein: CASSSVAGEIQET. The CDR3, in full, reads CASSSVAGEIQETQYF. The whole variable domain, remainder taken from reference TRBV13 and TRBJ2-3, is AAGVIQSPRHLIKEKRETATLKCYPIPRHDTVYWYQQGPGQDPQFLISFYEKMQSDKGSIPDRFSAQQFSDYHSELNMSSLELGDSALYFCASSSVAGEIQETQYFGPGTRLTVL.

As regards this clone: The read stops 3 residues short of the end of the CDR3; the missing end is completed from the germline J gene. The V gene is TRBV10-2, the J gene TRBJ2-3, with D tentatively TRBD1 (6 bases). Germline V gene lookup returns CDR1 WSHSY and CDR2 SAAADI. Trimming took off 8 bases at V and 6 bases at J, with 12 bases between the two ends. The length of the CDR3 is 12 residues. This CDR3 reads CASSRGSDTQYF. CDR3 bases read: TGCGCCAGCTCCAGGGGTTCCGATACG.

On this clone itself: The read terminates 3 residues before the CDR3 end, so the remaining end is supplied by the germline J gene. The rearrangement uses TRBV19 and TRBJ2-4; possibly TRBD1 for D (5 bases). This CDR3 has 12 amino acids. Germline V gene sequence: CDR1 LNHDA, CDR2 SQIVND (reference sequence). CDR3 in amino acids: CASSKWGGGQYF. The sequenced part of the CDR3 DNA is TGTGCCAGTAGTAAATGGGGCGGTGGT.